These T cell receptor beta chains were read from a single sample in a study of blood T cell repertoires in COVID-19. Profiled with immunoSEQ multiplex PCR; TCRdb holds only in-frame clones, not every one. The sample lists 90,000 to 120,000 clones, over 60% occurring once. The sample consisted of peripheral blood. These receptors were obtained from a man in his 70s with acute or convalescent COVID-19. Each CDR3 is given with its conserved first and last residue. Each record gives: J gene, D gene, clone size, V gene, CDR3 DNA, CDR3 protein. A D gene is named only where the DNA matches it firmly. Expanded clones are given a class, and other clones once, few, many or no size at all.

TRBJ2-3 - - TRBV15 TGTGCCACCAGCGCAGAGAGGGCCCTAGATACGCAGTATTTT CATSAERALDTQYF
TRBJ2-2 - few TRBV25-1 TGTGCCAGCCAACTTTTTAACACCGGGGAGCTGTTTTTT CASQLFNTGELFF
TRBJ1-5 - - TRBV7-3 TGTGCCAGCAGCTCTCGCATTAGGGTAGAGGAGGATCAGCCCCAGCATTTT CASSSRIRVEEDQPQHF
TRBJ1-5 - - TRBV5-8 TGTGCCAGCAGCTCAATGTTCGAGGCTCAGCCCCAGCATTTT CASSSMFEAQPQHF
TRBJ1-2 - - TRBV4-3 TGCGCCAGCAGCCACGAATCCCAGGGTGACTATGGCTACACCTTC CASSHESQGDYGYTF
TRBJ2-2 - - TRBV19 TGTGCCAGTAGTATGGGCCGCGGGGGCAACACCGGGGAGCTGTTTTTT CASSMGRGGNTGELFF
TRBJ1-1 TRBD1 few TRBV18 TGTGCCAGCTCACGGACAGGCACGCTGATGGAAGCTTTCTTT CASSRTGTLMEAFF
TRBJ1-1 - - TRBV5-6 TGTGCCAGCAGCTTGCCGGGTGCATCTGAAGCTTTCTTT CASSLPGASEAFF
TRBJ2-5 - once TRBV24-1 TGTGCCACCAGTGACGGGGGATCAGAGACCCAGTACTTC CATSDGGSETQYF
TRBJ1-6 TRBD1 - TRBV6-2/TRBV6-3 TGTGCCAGCAGTTTCGGGACAGGGAATAATTCACCCCTCCACTTT CASSFGTGNNSPLHF
TRBJ2-7 TRBD1 - TRBV18 TGTGCCAGCTCACCAAGGACAGGGGTTTACGAGCAGTACTTC CASSPRTGVYEQYF
TRBJ2-5 TRBD1 - TRBV12-5 TGTGCTAGTGGCCCCGACAGGGGAGAGACCCAGTACTTC CASGPDRGETQYF
TRBJ2-1 TRBD1 - TRBV7-7 TGTGCTAGCAGCCAACGGACAGGGATTAATGAGCAGTTCTTC CASSQRTGINEQFF
TRBJ2-7 - - TRBV7-2 TGTGCCAGCAGCTTAGAGGTGGGCGCGCAGTACTTC CASSLEVGAQYF
TRBJ2-1 TRBD2 - TRBV29-1 TGCAGCGTTCTCCCTACTCGACTAGCGGGGGGAGATGAGCAGTTCTTC CSVLPTRLAGGDEQFF
TRBJ1-6 - - TRBV27 TGTGCCAGCAGTTTAGTGGAGGGCGTGTCACCCCTCCACTTT CASSLVEGVSPLHF
TRBJ2-1 TRBD2 once TRBV7-3 TGTGCCAGCAGTAGCGGGGACTACAATGAGCAGTTCTTC CASSSGDYNEQFF